This is a list of T cell receptor beta chains from one sample in a study of neurological immune-mediated disorders. A single record per CDR3 protein comes from TCRdb applying MiXCR to the 5' RACE reads. The profile shows some 46,000 distinct CDR3 sequences, 4.5% of them singletons. The sequenced sample consisted of PBMCs. These receptors came from a woman between 55 and 75 years old with multiple sclerosis. CDR3s include the opening cysteine and the closing phenylalanine or tryptophan. The order of the fields is CDR3 length, V gene, D gene, clone size, J gene, CDR3 protein, CDR3 DNA. A D gene is named only where the DNA matches it firmly. Only some rows state a clone size, as once, few, many or a class for expanded clones.

CDR3 length: 13; V gene: TRBV20-1; D gene: NA; clone size: many; J gene: TRBJ1-5; CDR3 protein: CSARPRSLGAQHF; CDR3 DNA: TGCAGTGCTAGACCGAGGTCACTGGGAGCCCAGCATTTT
CDR3 length: 15; V gene: TRBV6-5; D gene: NA; clone size: few; J gene: TRBJ2-5; CDR3 protein: CASSYSSSWGETQYF; CDR3 DNA: TGTGCCAGCAGTTACTCGTCTAGTTGGGGAGAGACCCAGTACTTC
CDR3 length: 15; V gene: TRBV7-8; D gene: TRBD2; clone size: NA; J gene: TRBJ2-7; CDR3 protein: CASSPGGGWNYEQYF; CDR3 DNA: TGTGCCAGCAGCCCGGGGGGAGGCTGGAACTACGAGCAGTACTTC
CDR3 length: 14; V gene: TRBV3-1; D gene: TRBD2; clone size: many; J gene: TRBJ2-1; CDR3 protein: CASSHSGGRDEQFF; CDR3 DNA: TGTGCCAGCAGCCATAGTGGGGGGAGGGATGAGCAGTTCTTC
CDR3 length: 16; V gene: TRBV4-3; D gene: TRBD2; clone size: many; J gene: TRBJ2-3; CDR3 protein: CASSQRPAGGRNTQYF; CDR3 DNA: TGCGCCAGCAGCCAACGCCCAGCGGGAGGGCGGAATACGCAGTATTTT
CDR3 length: 14; V gene: TRBV5-1; D gene: NA; clone size: many; J gene: TRBJ2-4; CDR3 protein: CASSLMSGEGIQYF; CDR3 DNA: TGCGCCAGCAGCTTGATGTCAGGGGAGGGGATTCAGTACTTC
CDR3 length: 15; V gene: TRBV10-3; D gene: TRBD1; clone size: many; J gene: TRBJ1-3; CDR3 protein: CAIWDRVGSGNTIYF; CDR3 DNA: TGTGCCATATGGGACAGGGTAGGATCTGGAAACACCATATATTTT
CDR3 length: 14; V gene: TRBV28; D gene: NA; clone size: many; J gene: TRBJ2-1; CDR3 protein: CASSATIQYNEQFF; CDR3 DNA: TGTGCCAGCTCCGCAACTATACAATACAATGAGCAGTTCTTC
CDR3 length: 14; V gene: TRBV20-1; D gene: NA; clone size: many; J gene: TRBJ1-1; CDR3 protein: CSARDERRTTEAFF; CDR3 DNA: TGCAGTGCTAGAGATGAGCGCAGGACCACTGAAGCTTTCTTT
CDR3 length: 15; V gene: TRBV10-3; D gene: NA; clone size: once; J gene: TRBJ1-5; CDR3 protein: CAISESSDKGQPQHF; CDR3 DNA: TGTGCCATCAGTGAGTCTAGTGACAAGGGTCAGCCCCAGCATTTT
CDR3 length: 15; V gene: TRBV27; D gene: NA; clone size: many; J gene: TRBJ1-2; CDR3 protein: CASKGITGLIYGYTF; CDR3 DNA: TGTGCCAGCAAGGGGATCACGGGACTTATCTATGGCTACACCTTC
CDR3 length: 14; V gene: TRBV7-3; D gene: NA; clone size: many; J gene: TRBJ1-4; CDR3 protein: CASSLMATNEKLFF; CDR3 DNA: TGTGCCAGCAGCTTAATGGCAACTAATGAAAAACTGTTTTTT
CDR3 length: 12; V gene: TRBV29-1; D gene: TRBD1; clone size: many; J gene: TRBJ1-5; CDR3 protein: CSVGQGSQPQHF; CDR3 DNA: TGCAGCGTTGGACAGGGAAGTCAGCCCCAGCATTTT